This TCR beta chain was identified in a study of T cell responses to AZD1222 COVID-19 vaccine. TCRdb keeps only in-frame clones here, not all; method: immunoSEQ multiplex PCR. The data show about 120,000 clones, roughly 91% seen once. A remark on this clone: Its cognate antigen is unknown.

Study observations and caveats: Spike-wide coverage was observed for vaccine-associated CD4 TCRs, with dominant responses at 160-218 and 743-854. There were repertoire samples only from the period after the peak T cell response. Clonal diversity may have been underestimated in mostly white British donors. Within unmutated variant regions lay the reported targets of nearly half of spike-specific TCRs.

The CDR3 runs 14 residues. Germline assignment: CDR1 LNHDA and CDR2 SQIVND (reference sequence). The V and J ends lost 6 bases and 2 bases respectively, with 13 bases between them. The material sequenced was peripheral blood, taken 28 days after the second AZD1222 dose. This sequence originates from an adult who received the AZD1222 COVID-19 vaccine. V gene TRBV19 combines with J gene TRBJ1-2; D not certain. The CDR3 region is CASSPTSGNYGYTF. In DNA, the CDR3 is TGTGCCAGTAGCCCAACCTCCGGAAACTATGGCTACACCTTC.